This is a list of T cell receptor beta chains from one sample in a study of vaccination and CD4 T cells after COVID-19. TCRdb passed the PCR reads through MiXCR, listing each CDR3 protein once. The repertoire holds about 4,600 distinct CDR3 sequences, approximately 58% seen once, with about 39% in the top ten. Antigens for these TCRs are unknown. Sequenced: CD4+ T cells from blood, cultured in vitro. The receptors derive from a human donor in good health. Both conserved end residues are part of each CDR3. The D gene is left open where the match is weak. Part of the rows lack a size; the others show once, few, many or a class for expanded clones.

>NA|TRBJ1-2|NA|TRBV2
TGTGCCAGCAGGATGGACAGCCCTAACTATGGCTACACCTTC
CASRMDSPNYGYTF
>NA|TRBJ1-1|NA|TRBV6-1
TGTGCCAGCAGTACTCAGATGAACACTGAAGCTTTCTTT
CASSTQMNTEAFF
>NA|TRBJ1-5|few|TRBV7-8
TGTGCCAGCAGCGGGGAGGGGACGAAACAGCCCCAGCATTTT
CASSGEGTKQPQHF
>NA|TRBJ1-5|NA|TRBV12-3/TRBV12-4
TGTGCCAGCACCGATAGGGATAGCAATCAGCCCCAGCATTTT
CASTDRDSNQPQHF
>NA|TRBJ1-5|NA|TRBV6-2/TRBV6-3
TGTGCCAGCAGTTACCTCTTCGAAAACTGGCTTCCAGGCAGACACAATCAGCCCCAGCATTTT
CASSYLFENWLPGRHNQPQHF
>TRBD2|TRBJ2-7|NA|TRBV12-5
TGTGCTAGTGGTGGACTAGGAACCTACGAGCAGTACTTC
CASGGLGTYEQYF
>TRBD2|TRBJ2-7|once|TRBV6-8
TGTGCCAGCAGTTACAGGGCTAGCGGGAGCGTCAGGCTCTCTCACGAGCAGTACTTC
CASSYRASGSVRLSHEQYF
>NA|TRBJ2-4|NA|TRBV6-5
TGTGCCAGCAGTTACACGTCTAGCTCGACCAAAAACATTCAGTACTTC
CASSYTSSSTKNIQYF
>NA|TRBJ2-3|NA|TRBV27
TGTGCCAGCAGTTTAAGGGAATATGGAGATACGCAGTATTTT
CASSLREYGDTQYF
>NA|TRBJ2-3|few|TRBV2
TGTGCCAGCAGTGAACTAGGTGTCAGCGCCACAGATACGCAGTATTTT
CASSELGVSATDTQYF
>TRBD1|TRBJ1-2|few|TRBV19
TGTGCCAGTGGGGACAGGGAGTTTGGCTACACCTTC
CASGDREFGYTF
>TRBD2|TRBJ2-1|NA|TRBV11-2
TGTGCCAGCAGCCCCGGGACTAGCGGGAGGGCCGTTCACAATGAGCAGTTCTTC
CASSPGTSGRAVHNEQFF
>NA|TRBJ2-3|NA|TRBV20-1
TGCAGTGCGAAGGGACCGAACACAGATACGCAGTATTTT
CSAKGPNTDTQYF
>NA|TRBJ2-7|NA|TRBV28
TGTGCCAGCAGTTTTCGGCCCCCGAGGGCCGACGAGCAGTACTTC
CASSFRPPRADEQYF
>NA|TRBJ1-2|NA|TRBV12-3/TRBV12-4
TGTGCCAGCGGCTTCAACTATGGCTACACCTTC
CASGFNYGYTF
>NA|TRBJ2-2|NA|TRBV7-9
TGTGCCAGCAGCTCCTGGACGAACACCGGGGAGCTGTTTTTT
CASSSWTNTGELFF
>TRBD2|TRBJ2-7|once|TRBV10-3
TGTGCCATCAGCTCAGCGGGAGCCTCCTACGAGCAGTACTTC
CAISSAGASYEQYF
>NA|TRBJ1-2|NA|TRBV6-5
TGTGCCAGCAGTTCTCAGGGGACTTATGGCTACACCTTC
CASSSQGTYGYTF
>NA|TRBJ1-2|NA|TRBV28
TGTGCCAGCACCCGCCCCCCAGATGGCTACACCTTC
CASTRPPDGYTF
>NA|TRBJ1-5|once|TRBV12-3/TRBV12-4
TGTGCCAGCAGTTTGGACAGCAACAATCAGCCCCAGCATTTT
CASSLDSNNQPQHF
>NA|TRBJ2-7|few|TRBV27
TGTGCCAGCAGTCCCCACAGTTACGAGCAGTACTTC
CASSPHSYEQYF
>TRBD2|TRBJ2-4|once|TRBV20-1
TGCAGTGCTACGGGACTAGCGGGAGTTTTCATTCAGTACTTC
CSATGLAGVFIQYF
>NA|TRBJ2-7|NA|TRBV5-4
TGTGCCAGCAGCTTGGGACAAGACTACGAGCAGTACTTC
CASSLGQDYEQYF
>NA|TRBJ1-2|NA|TRBV7-9
TGTGCCAGCAGCTTAGGAGGGACACCTAACTATGGCTACACCTTC
CASSLGGTPNYGYTF
>TRBD1|TRBJ2-5|NA|TRBV7-9
TGTGCCAGCAGCCACCGGACAGGGGGCAGTGAGACCCAGTGCTTC
CASSHRTGGSETQCF
>TRBD1|TRBJ1-2|NA|TRBV6-1
TGTGCCAGCAGCCCCGAGACAGGGTTGGGAGGCTACACCTTC
CASSPETGLGGYTF
>NA|TRBJ2-1|once|TRBV20-1
TGCAGTGCTAGAGGCAACAATGAGCAGTTCTTC
CSARGNNEQFF
>NA|TRBJ2-5|NA|TRBV5-4
TGTGCCAGCAGCCAGGGACGCCTCCAAGAGACCCAGTACTTC
CASSQGRLQETQYF
>TRBD2|TRBJ2-5|NA|TRBV4-1
TGCGCCAGCAGACTACTAGGACTAGCTACGGAGACCCAGTACTTC
CASRLLGLATETQYF
>NA|TRBJ1-2|NA|TRBV4-1
TGCGCCAGCAGCCAAGGGGGTAGCTACACCTTC
CASSQGGSYTF
>NA|TRBJ1-2|NA|TRBV10-3
TGTGCCATCAGTACGGGCAAGAGGGATGGCTACACCTTC
CAISTGKRDGYTF
>TRBD2|TRBJ2-7|NA|TRBV6-1
TGTGCCAGCACCCAACTAGCGGGAGACGAGCAGTACTTC
CASTQLAGDEQYF
>NA|TRBJ1-6|NA|TRBV6-1
TGTGCCAGCAGCTCCGGCCTAAGGAATCACGGTGTTTCACCCCTCCACTTT
CASSSGLRNHGVSPLHF
>TRBD2|TRBJ2-5|NA|TRBV24-1
TGTGCCACCAGTGAAGGATCGGGGAGGGAGGAAGAGACCCAGTACTTC
CATSEGSGREEETQYF
>NA|TRBJ1-1|NA|TRBV6-1
TGTGCCAGCAGTCTGGACAGAGTTAACACTGAAGCTTTCTTT
CASSLDRVNTEAFF
>NA|TRBJ1-5|NA|TRBV6-4
TGTGCCAGCAGTGACTCGATTGCGGCGCTTAGGGGTGGCAATCAGCCCCAGCATTTT
CASSDSIAALRGGNQPQHF
>NA|TRBJ1-3|NA|TRBV20-1
TGCAGTGCTAGACCGTTGGCGAGGCTCGGAAACACCATATATTTT
CSARPLARLGNTIYF
>NA|TRBJ1-1|few|TRBV7-2
TGTGCCAGCAGCTTAGCGTTAACAAGAAGGATGCCTGAAGCTTTCTTT
CASSLALTRRMPEAFF
>TRBD1|TRBJ1-2|NA|TRBV6-1
TGTGCCAGCATCGAACAGGGGGTCTATGGCTACACCTTC
CASIEQGVYGYTF
>NA|TRBJ1-1|NA|TRBV28
TGTGCCAGCATTCCTGGTAAGGGAAAGTGGACTGAAGCTTTCTTT
CASIPGKGKWTEAFF
>NA|TRBJ1-2|few|TRBV27
TGTGCCAGCAGTTTATTAGGTTTGCGGCCAGAACGACATGGCTACACCTTC
CASSLLGLRPERHGYTF
>TRBD1|TRBJ1-2|medium-sized|TRBV19
TGTGCCAGTAGTAGAGTGAGGACAGGCGGAGGCTATGGCTACACCTTC
CASSRVRTGGGYGYTF
>TRBD2|TRBJ2-5|NA|TRBV24-1
TGTGCCACCAGTGATCGGCGGGAGGGCCGAGAGACCCAGTACTTC
CATSDRREGRETQYF
>NA|TRBJ1-5|NA|TRBV27
TGTGCCAGCAGGGAGGGAACCCAGCCCCAGCATTTT
CASREGTQPQHF
>NA|TRBJ1-2|NA|TRBV20-1
TGCAGTGCTAGACTTGCCGGGGGCTATGGCTACACCTTC
CSARLAGGYGYTF
>NA|TRBJ2-5|NA|TRBV19
TGTGCCAGCTCAGGAGGTGGCCGAGAGACCCAGTACTTC
CASSGGGRETQYF
>NA|TRBJ2-1|NA|TRBV19
TGTGCCAGTAGTATGGGACGGGAAATTTACAATGAGCACTTCTTC
CASSMGREIYNEHFF
>NA|TRBJ2-7|few|TRBV6-2/TRBV6-3
TGTGCCAGCAGTTTGCCCGACCGCCGCTACGAGCAGTACTTC
CASSLPDRRYEQYF
>NA|TRBJ2-2|NA|TRBV7-9
TGTGCCAGCAGCTTAAACCGGGGCGAGGCCGGGGAGCTGTTTTTT
CASSLNRGEAGELFF